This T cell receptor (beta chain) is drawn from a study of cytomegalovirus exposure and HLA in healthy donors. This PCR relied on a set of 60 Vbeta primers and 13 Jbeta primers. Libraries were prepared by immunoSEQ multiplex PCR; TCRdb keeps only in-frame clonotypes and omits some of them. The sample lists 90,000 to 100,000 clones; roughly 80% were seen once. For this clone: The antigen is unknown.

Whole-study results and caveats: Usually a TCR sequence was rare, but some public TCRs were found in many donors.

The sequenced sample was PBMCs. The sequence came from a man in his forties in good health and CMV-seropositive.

The CDR3 here is CASSDVCTQNSYEQYF. In DNA form, the CDR3 reads TGTGCCAGCAGTGACGTATGTACACAGAACTCCTACGAGCAGTACTTC. The chain uses TRBV6-4 and TRBJ2-7; D call uncertain. Trimming removed 2 bases at V and 0 bases at J, with 14 bases between. The length of the CDR3 is 16 residues. Germline values: CDR1 MRHNA, CDR2 SNTAGT.